This TCR beta chain appears in the sequencing data of a study of T cells expressing NK-cell markers. Germline CDR1 reads LGHNA; CDR2 reads YSLEER. CDR3 size: 15 residues. From its re-call of the 5' RACE reads, TCRdb lists each CDR3 protein once, without DNA. The listing contains 250,000 to 300,000 distinct CDR3 sequences. The receptor comes from a woman aged 18 to 75 in good health. The V and J genes are TRBV4-3 and TRBJ1-1. Sequencing was done on a sample of blood T cells: a sorted CD56 or NKG2C T cell subset, CD4+ or CD8+ T cells, or bulk PBMC T cells (not recorded which). CDR3 protein: CASSQGAQGNTEAFF.